The present T cell receptor beta chain was sequenced within a study of blood T cell repertoires in COVID-19. Only in-frame clones appear in the TCRdb table, and some are missing; sequencing was by immunoSEQ multiplex PCR. The table includes some 150,000 clones, 70% to 90% detected once. Material: peripheral blood. This TCR was recovered from a woman aged 40 to 49 with active or convalescent COVID-19.

The CDR3 DNA sequence: TGTGCCAGCAGTTTGCCCGGGGAGACCCAGTACTTC. Its translation: CASSLPGETQYF. The rearrangement uses TRBV12-3 or TRBV12-4 and TRBJ2-5; D remains unclear. CDR3 length: 12 amino acids. V gave up 3 bases and J gave up 5 bases, with 7 bases separating them.